The 11 T cell receptor beta chains below were found in one sample sequenced in a study of blood T cell repertoires in COVID-19. Libraries were prepared by immunoSEQ multiplex PCR; TCRdb keeps only in-frame clonotypes and omits some of them. The data contain 200,000 or so clones, about nine tenths of them singletons. The specimen sequenced was peripheral blood. The receptor source for this set is a man aged 55 to 70 who had recovered from COVID-19.

The rearrangement uses TRBV5-8 and TRBJ2-7; 9 nucleotides line up with TRBD1. Trimming at V came to 5 bases and at J to 2 bases, leaving 5 bases not matched to a gene. This CDR3 is 14 amino acids long. Germline CDR1 and CDR2: SGHTS and YDEGEE. The CDR3, as DNA: TGTGCCAGCAGACAGACAGGGGGTCCCTACGAGCAGTACTTC. Protein product: CASRQTGGPYEQYF.

The rearrangement uses TRBV2 and TRBJ2-7, with 7 bases that match TRBD1. This CDR3 has 14 residues. J was trimmed by 6 bases and V by 4 bases; bases with no gene match: 9. Per the germline V gene, CDR1 is SNHLY and CDR2 is FYNNEI. The DNA of the CDR3 is TGTGCCAGCAGTGCGTCAGGACAGGTGACCGAGCAGTACTTC. Protein: CASSASGQVTEQYF.

This chain joins TRBV5-1 and TRBJ2-3, with 11 positions matching TRBD2. The germline CDR1 and CDR2 sequences are SGHRS and YFSETQ. This CDR3 region has 14 residues. After removal of 0 bases from V and 7 bases from J, the junction contained 1 base not matched to a gene. CDR3 bases: TGCGCCAGCAGCTTGGGACTAGCGGGAAATACGCAGTATTTT. This codes for CASSLGLAGNTQYF.

The chain joins TRBV6-5 to TRBJ1-1; 8 nucleotides match TRBD1. The CDR3 extends over 15 amino acids. CDR1 is MNHEY and CDR2 is SVGAGI in the germline V gene. V dropped 5 bases and J dropped 5; count of bases not matched to a gene: 10. The CDR3 DNA follows: TGTGCCAGCAGTATCAACAGGGGGTCAAGGACTGAAGCTTTCTTT. It translates to CASSINRGSRTEAFF.

The chain combines TRBV4-1 with TRBJ2-7, with TRBD1 as a possible D gene (5 bases). Deletions cut 1 base from V and 5 bases from J, with 18 bases between. This CDR3 region has 16 residues. Germline V CDR1 and CDR2: MGHRA, YSYEKL. CDR3 loop: CASSQVWSQGLNEQYF. The DNA of the CDR3 is TGCGCCAGCAGCCAAGTATGGAGTCAGGGTCTTAACGAGCAGTACTTC.

V is TRBV19 and J is TRBJ1-5; 7 bases are shared with TRBD1. V dropped 9 bases and J dropped 6; count of bases not matched to a gene: 11. The CDR3 loop spans 14 amino acids. The V gene's germline CDR1 is LNHDA and CDR2 SQIVND (reference sequence). CDR3 protein: CASENRGRGQPQHF. CDR3 nucleotides: TGTGCCAGCGAAAACAGGGGACGGGGTCAGCCCCAGCATTTT.

The genes are TRBV7-2 and TRBJ1-1; D remains unclear. Trimming pared 5 bases from V and 1 base from J, leaving 11 bases between. CDR1 SGHTA and CDR2 FQGNSA come from the germline V gene. The CDR3 runs to 14 residues. The CDR3 here is CASSKPSGNTEAFF. CDR3 bases: TGTGCCAGCAGCAAACCCTCAGGGAACACTGAAGCTTTCTTT. The whole variable domain, filled in from reference TRBV7-2 and TRBJ1-1, reads GAGVSQSPSNKVTEKGKDVELRCDPISGHTALYWYRQSLGQGLEFLIYFQGNSAPDKSGLPSDRFSAERTGGSVSTLTIQRTQQEDSAVYLCASSKPSGNTEAFFGQGTRLTVV.

V gene TRBV20-1 combines with J gene TRBJ1-1, with 10 bases fitting TRBD1. Germline V lookup: CDR1 DFQATT, CDR2 SNEGSKA (reference sequence). The V gene end was trimmed by 3 bases and the J gene end by 5 bases; junction bases not matched to a gene: 9. The CDR3 is made up of 15 amino acids. CDR3 in DNA: TGCAGTGCTAGTAGACAGGGGGCGCGATGGACTGAAGCTTTCTTT. This codes for CSASRQGARWTEAFF.

V and J are TRBV5-1 and TRBJ2-3, with D perhaps TRBD1 (6 bases). The length of the CDR3 is 16 residues. V gave up 4 bases and J gave up 0 bases, with 15 bases separating them. In germline, CDR1 is SGHRS, CDR2 YFSETQ. This CDR3 is CASSAGTTSSTDTQYF. Written as DNA, the CDR3 is TGCGCCAGCAGCGCTGGGACAACGTCTAGCACAGATACGCAGTATTTT. The full variable domain, completed using reference TRBV5-1 and TRBJ2-3, is KAGVTQTPRYLIKTRGQQVTLSCSPISGHRSVSWYQQTPGQGLQFLFEYFSETQRNKGNFPGRFSGRQFSNSRSEMNVSTLELGDSALYLCASSAGTTSSTDTQYFGPGTRLTVL.

In nucleotides, the CDR3 is TGTGCCAGCAGTGGTCGGGGTGAGGTGAACACTGAAGCTTTCTTT. Translated: CASSGRGEVNTEAFF. The gene calls are TRBV6-2 or TRBV6-3 and TRBJ1-1; D is undetermined. The V and J ends lost 5 bases and 0 bases respectively, with 13 bases between them. Germline V gene data show CDR1 as MNHEY and CDR2 as SVGEGT. The CDR3 has 15 amino acids.

Concerning this clone itself: The sample has other DNA sequences that encode this CDR3 too. The rearrangement joins TRBV19 to TRBJ2-1; 10 bases are shared with TRBD2. Per germline, CDR1 LNHDA and CDR2 SQIVND (reference sequence). This CDR3 region has 15 residues. The trim removed 8 bases at V and 3 bases at J, leaving 7 bases unmatched. Written as DNA, the CDR3 is TGTGCCAGTCGTGGCGGACTAGCGGACTACAATGAGCAGTTCTTC. This translates into CASRGGLADYNEQFF.